Listed below are T cell receptor beta chains from one sample, sequenced in a study of identical twins. One entry per CDR3 protein, called by TCRdb with MiXCR from the 5' RACE reads. The sample comprises hundreds of thousands of distinct CDR3 sequences, 21% of which are singletons, and 4% to 5.5% rests with the top ten. These data were likewise used in another study, on T cells expressing NK-cell markers.

Sequencing was carried out using PBMCs. Every receptor here comes from a young woman in good health. CDR3s include the opening cysteine and the closing phenylalanine or tryptophan. D genes are given only for firm matches. Clone size, where shown, is once, few, many, or a class for clones that have expanded.

cdr3_aa: CASSFPSHEQFF; cdr3_nt: TGTGCCAGCAGCTTCCCATCCCATGAGCAGTTCTTC; v_call: TRBV9; d_call: NA; clone_size: NA; j_call: TRBJ2-1
cdr3_aa: CASSFKGRMFEQYF; cdr3_nt: TGTGCCAGCAGTTTTAAGGGGAGGATGTTCGAGCAGTACTTC; v_call: TRBV12-3/TRBV12-4; d_call: NA; clone_size: few; j_call: TRBJ2-7
cdr3_aa: CASSESGGGYGYTF; cdr3_nt: TGCGCCAGCAGTGAGTCAGGGGGCGGCTATGGCTACACCTTC; v_call: TRBV10-2; d_call: TRBD1; clone_size: NA; j_call: TRBJ1-2
cdr3_aa: CASSGGTENYGYTF; cdr3_nt: TGTGCCAGCAGCGGTGGGACAGAGAACTATGGCTACACCTTC; v_call: TRBV9; d_call: TRBD1; clone_size: few; j_call: TRBJ1-2
cdr3_aa: CASRRTALDEQFF; cdr3_nt: TGTGCCAGCAGGAGGACGGCGTTAGATGAGCAGTTCTTC; v_call: TRBV12-3/TRBV12-4; d_call: NA; clone_size: few; j_call: TRBJ2-1
cdr3_aa: CAISEPGGAQYF; cdr3_nt: TGTGCCATCAGTGAGCCTGGGGGCGCGCAGTATTTT; v_call: TRBV10-3; d_call: NA; clone_size: many; j_call: TRBJ2-3
cdr3_aa: CASSVATGGGYTF; cdr3_nt: TGTGCCAGCAGCGTGGCGACAGGAGGTGGCTACACCTTC; v_call: TRBV9; d_call: NA; clone_size: NA; j_call: TRBJ1-2
cdr3_aa: CSASPIGLAGLEQFF; cdr3_nt: TGCAGTGCTTCTCCCATAGGGCTAGCGGGACTTGAGCAGTTCTTC; v_call: TRBV20-1; d_call: TRBD2; clone_size: few; j_call: TRBJ2-1
cdr3_aa: CSARRLVSYNEQFF; cdr3_nt: TGCAGTGCCCGCCGACTAGTCTCCTACAATGAGCAGTTCTTC; v_call: TRBV20-1; d_call: NA; clone_size: NA; j_call: TRBJ2-1
cdr3_aa: CASSPLKAYSYEQYF; cdr3_nt: TGTGCCAGCTCACCACTCAAGGCCTACTCCTACGAGCAGTACTTC; v_call: TRBV18; d_call: NA; clone_size: few; j_call: TRBJ2-7
cdr3_aa: CASSIAGGSYNEQFF; cdr3_nt: TGTGCCAGTAGTATCGCGGGAGGCTCCTACAATGAGCAGTTCTTC; v_call: TRBV19; d_call: TRBD2; clone_size: NA; j_call: TRBJ2-1
cdr3_aa: CASSFGLADNEQFF; cdr3_nt: TGTGCCAGCAGCTTTGGACTAGCGGACAATGAGCAGTTCTTC; v_call: TRBV5-6; d_call: TRBD2; clone_size: few; j_call: TRBJ2-1
cdr3_aa: CASSYSTAAETQYF; cdr3_nt: TGTGCCAGCAGTTACTCGACGGCGGCGGAGACCCAGTACTTC; v_call: TRBV6-5; d_call: NA; clone_size: NA; j_call: TRBJ2-5
cdr3_aa: CASSLGPSSTDTQYF; cdr3_nt: TGTGCCAGCAGCTTAGGGCCATCTAGCACAGATACGCAGTATTTT; v_call: TRBV7-2; d_call: NA; clone_size: NA; j_call: TRBJ2-3
cdr3_aa: CSASSVGQTQYF; cdr3_nt: TGCAGTGCTTCTTCGGTGGGACAGACCCAGTACTTC; v_call: TRBV20-1; d_call: NA; clone_size: NA; j_call: TRBJ2-5
cdr3_aa: CASSLVGSGPGQYF; cdr3_nt: TGTGCCAGCAGCTTAGTCGGTAGCGGCCCCGGCCAGTACTTC; v_call: TRBV11-2; d_call: NA; clone_size: few; j_call: TRBJ2-7
cdr3_aa: CSARESLVSSYEQYF; cdr3_nt: TGCAGTGCTAGAGAAAGCCTCGTCAGCTCCTACGAGCAGTACTTC; v_call: TRBV20-1; d_call: NA; clone_size: few; j_call: TRBJ2-7
cdr3_aa: CAISESEGPNQPQHF; cdr3_nt: TGTGCCATCAGTGAGTCGGAGGGACCCAATCAGCCCCAGCATTTT; v_call: TRBV10-3; d_call: NA; clone_size: few; j_call: TRBJ1-5
cdr3_aa: CSANQADQPQHF; cdr3_nt: TGCAGTGCTAACCAGGCTGATCAGCCCCAGCATTTT; v_call: TRBV20-1; d_call: NA; clone_size: many; j_call: TRBJ1-5
cdr3_aa: CSGGDSDGYTF; cdr3_nt: TGCAGCGGTGGGGACAGCGATGGCTACACCTTC; v_call: TRBV29-1; d_call: TRBD1; clone_size: many; j_call: TRBJ1-2
cdr3_aa: CSAGFGSYEQFF; cdr3_nt: TGCAGTGCTGGGTTTGGGAGCTATGAGCAGTTCTTC; v_call: TRBV20-1; d_call: NA; clone_size: NA; j_call: TRBJ2-1
cdr3_aa: CASSYWQGGGFTDTQYF; cdr3_nt: TGTGCCAGCAGTTACTGGCAAGGCGGGGGTTTCACAGATACGCAGTATTTT; v_call: TRBV6-5; d_call: TRBD2; clone_size: NA; j_call: TRBJ2-3
cdr3_aa: CASRATTGGGYEQHF; cdr3_nt: TGTGCCAGCAGGGCCACAACAGGGGGCGGTTACGAGCAGCACTTC; v_call: TRBV12-3/TRBV12-4; d_call: TRBD1; clone_size: NA; j_call: TRBJ2-7